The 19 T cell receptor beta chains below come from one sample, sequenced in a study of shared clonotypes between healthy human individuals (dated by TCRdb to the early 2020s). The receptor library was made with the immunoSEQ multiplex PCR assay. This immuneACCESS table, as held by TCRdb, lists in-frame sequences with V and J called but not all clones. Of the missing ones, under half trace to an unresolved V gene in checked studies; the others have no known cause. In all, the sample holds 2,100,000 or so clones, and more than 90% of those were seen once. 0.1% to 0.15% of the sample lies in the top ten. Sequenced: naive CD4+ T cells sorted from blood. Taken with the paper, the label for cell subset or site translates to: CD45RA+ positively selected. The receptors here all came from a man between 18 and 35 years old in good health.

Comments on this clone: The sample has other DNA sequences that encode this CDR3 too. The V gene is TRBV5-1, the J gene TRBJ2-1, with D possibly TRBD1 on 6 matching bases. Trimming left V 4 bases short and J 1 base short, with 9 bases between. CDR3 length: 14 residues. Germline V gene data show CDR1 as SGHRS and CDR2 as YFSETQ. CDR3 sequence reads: CASSPGQSYNEQFF. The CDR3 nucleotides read TGCGCCAGCAGCCCCGGACAGTCCTACAATGAGCAGTTCTTC.

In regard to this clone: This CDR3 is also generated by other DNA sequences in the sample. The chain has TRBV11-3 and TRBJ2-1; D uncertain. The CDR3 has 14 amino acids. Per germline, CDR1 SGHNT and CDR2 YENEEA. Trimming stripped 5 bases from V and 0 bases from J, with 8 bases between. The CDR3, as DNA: TGTGCCAGCAGCCAGTCGAGCTCCTACAATGAGCAGTTCTTC. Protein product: CASSQSSSYNEQFF.

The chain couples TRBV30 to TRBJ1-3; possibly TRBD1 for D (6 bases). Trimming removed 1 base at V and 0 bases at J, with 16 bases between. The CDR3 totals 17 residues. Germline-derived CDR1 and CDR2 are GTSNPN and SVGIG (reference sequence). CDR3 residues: CAWSELGGLGSGNTIYF. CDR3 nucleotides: TGTGCCTGGAGTGAATTAGGGGGGCTCGGCTCTGGAAACACCATATATTTT.

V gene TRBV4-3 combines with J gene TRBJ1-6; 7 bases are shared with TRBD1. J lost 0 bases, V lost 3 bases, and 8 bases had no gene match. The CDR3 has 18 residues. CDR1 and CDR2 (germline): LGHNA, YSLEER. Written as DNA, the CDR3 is TGCGCCAGCAGCCAGGCTAGACAGGGTAGCTCCTATAATTCACCCCTCCACTTT. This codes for CASSQARQGSSYNSPLHF.

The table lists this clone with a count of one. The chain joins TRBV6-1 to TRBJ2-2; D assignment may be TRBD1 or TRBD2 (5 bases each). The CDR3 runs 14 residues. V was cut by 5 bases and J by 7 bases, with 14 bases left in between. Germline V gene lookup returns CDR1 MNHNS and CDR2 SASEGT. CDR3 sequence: CASSPRDGRGELFF. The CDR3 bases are TGTGCCAGCAGTCCCCGGGACGGCCGCGGGGAGCTGTTTTTT.

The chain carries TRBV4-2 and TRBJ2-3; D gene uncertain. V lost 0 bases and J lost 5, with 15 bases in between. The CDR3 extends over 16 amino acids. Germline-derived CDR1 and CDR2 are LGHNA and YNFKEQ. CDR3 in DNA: TGTGCCAGCAGCCAAGATGGTAAGGCGGAAGGAGATACGCAGTATTTT. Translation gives CASSQDGKAEGDTQYF.

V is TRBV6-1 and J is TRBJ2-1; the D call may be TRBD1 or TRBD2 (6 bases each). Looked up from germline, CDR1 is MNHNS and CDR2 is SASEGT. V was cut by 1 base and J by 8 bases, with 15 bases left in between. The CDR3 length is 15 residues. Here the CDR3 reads CASSEEGGSRYEQFF. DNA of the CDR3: TGTGCCAGCAGTGAAGAGGGGGGTTCGCGATATGAGCAGTTCTTC.

DNA of the CDR3: TGTGCCAGCAGCTCAACAGGGGGCTGGGAGACCCAGTACTTC. Translated, it gives CASSSTGGWETQYF. The chain combines TRBV11-2 with TRBJ2-5; 9 nucleotides agree with TRBD1. Germline CDR1 and CDR2: SGHAT and FQNNGV. CDR3 length: 14 amino acids. Trimming at V came to 4 bases and at J to 5 bases, leaving 5 bases not matched to a gene.

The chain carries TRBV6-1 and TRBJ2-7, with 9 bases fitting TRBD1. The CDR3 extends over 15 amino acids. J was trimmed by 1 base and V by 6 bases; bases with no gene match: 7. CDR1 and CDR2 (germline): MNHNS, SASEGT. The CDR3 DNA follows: TGTGCCAGCAGCCTCGACAGGGGGGGGTCCTACGAGCAGTACTTC. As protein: CASSLDRGGSYEQYF.

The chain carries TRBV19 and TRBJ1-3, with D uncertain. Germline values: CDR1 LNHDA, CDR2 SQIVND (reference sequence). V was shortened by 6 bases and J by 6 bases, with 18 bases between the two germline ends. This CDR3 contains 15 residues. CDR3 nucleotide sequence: TGTGCCAGTAGCCCCCAGGCCGGAGGGATAAACACCATATATTTT. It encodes CASSPQAGGINTIYF.

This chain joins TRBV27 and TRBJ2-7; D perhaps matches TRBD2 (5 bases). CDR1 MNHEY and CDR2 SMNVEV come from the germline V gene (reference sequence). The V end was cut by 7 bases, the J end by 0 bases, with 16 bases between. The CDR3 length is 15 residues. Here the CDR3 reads CASKGERDSSYEQYF. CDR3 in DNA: TGTGCCAGCAAAGGTGAGAGGGATAGCTCCTACGAGCAGTACTTC.

The CDR3 DNA reads TGCGCCAGCAGCTTGAACCGGGCCCGAATCGCCGGGGAGCTGTTTTTT. This gives the protein CASSLNRARIAGELFF. The V gene is TRBV5-1, the J gene TRBJ2-2, with D hard to call. Per the germline V gene, CDR1 is SGHRS and CDR2 is YFSETQ. V lost 1 base, J lost 6 bases, and 16 bases lay in between. The CDR3 contains 16 residues.

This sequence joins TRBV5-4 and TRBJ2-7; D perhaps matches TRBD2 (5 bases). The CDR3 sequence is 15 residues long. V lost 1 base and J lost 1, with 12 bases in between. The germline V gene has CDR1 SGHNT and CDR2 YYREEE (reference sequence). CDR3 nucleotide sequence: TGTGCCAGCAGCTTGAGTTCCCGGGGATCCTACGAGCAGTACTTC. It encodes CASSLSSRGSYEQYF.

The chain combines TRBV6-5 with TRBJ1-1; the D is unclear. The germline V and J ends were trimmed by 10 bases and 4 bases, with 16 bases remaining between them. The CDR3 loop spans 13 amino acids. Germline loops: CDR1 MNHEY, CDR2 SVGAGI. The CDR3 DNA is TGTGCCACTTACCGGCAAGCCGGCACTGAAGCTTTCTTT. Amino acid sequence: CATYRQAGTEAFF.

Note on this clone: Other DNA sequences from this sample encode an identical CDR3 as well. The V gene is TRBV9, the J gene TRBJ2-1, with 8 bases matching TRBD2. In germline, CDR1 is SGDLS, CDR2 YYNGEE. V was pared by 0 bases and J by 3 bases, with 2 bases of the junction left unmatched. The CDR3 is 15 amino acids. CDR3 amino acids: CASSVGSGGYNEQFF. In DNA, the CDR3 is TGTGCCAGCAGCGTAGGGAGCGGGGGCTACAATGAGCAGTTCTTC.

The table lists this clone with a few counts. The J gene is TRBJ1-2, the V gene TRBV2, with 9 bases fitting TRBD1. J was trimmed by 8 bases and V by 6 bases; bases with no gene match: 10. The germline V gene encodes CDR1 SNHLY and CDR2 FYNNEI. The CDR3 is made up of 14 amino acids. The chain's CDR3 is CASSRPGQGNGYTF. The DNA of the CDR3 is TGTGCCAGCAGCCGACCGGGACAGGGTAACGGCTACACCTTC. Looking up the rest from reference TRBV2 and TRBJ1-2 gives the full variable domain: EPEVTQTPSHQVTQMGQEVILRCVPISNHLYFYWYRQILGQKVEFLVSFYNNEISEKSEIFDDQFSVERPDGSNFTLKIRSTKLEDSAMYFCASSRPGQGNGYTFGSGTRLTVV.

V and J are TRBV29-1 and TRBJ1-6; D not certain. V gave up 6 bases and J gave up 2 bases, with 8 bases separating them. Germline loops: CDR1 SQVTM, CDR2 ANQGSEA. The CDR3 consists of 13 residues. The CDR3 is CSVTDTYNSPLHF. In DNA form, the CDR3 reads TGCAGCGTGACTGACACCTATAATTCACCCCTCCACTTT.

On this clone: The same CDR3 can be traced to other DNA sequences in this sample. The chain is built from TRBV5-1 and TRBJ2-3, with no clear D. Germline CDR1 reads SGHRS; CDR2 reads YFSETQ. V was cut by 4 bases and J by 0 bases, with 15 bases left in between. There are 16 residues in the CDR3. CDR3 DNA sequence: TGCGCCAGCAGCCCGGGCCTCACCACTAGCACAGATACGCAGTATTTT. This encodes CASSPGLTTSTDTQYF.

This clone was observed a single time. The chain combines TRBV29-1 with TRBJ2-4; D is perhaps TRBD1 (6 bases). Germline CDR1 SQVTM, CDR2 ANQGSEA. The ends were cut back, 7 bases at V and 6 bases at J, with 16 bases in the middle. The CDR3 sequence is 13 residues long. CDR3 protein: CSANRASLNIQYF. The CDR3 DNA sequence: TGCAGCGCCAACAGGGCATCCCTAAACATTCAGTACTTC.